One sample yielded the 32 T cell receptor beta chains listed below, sequenced in a study of shared clonotypes between healthy human individuals. The table came from immunoSEQ multiplex PCR; TCRdb's copy has only in-frame clones and leaves some out. The table shows about 680,000 clones, with around 73% occurring only once. Sequenced: memory CD4+ T cells sorted from blood. As to subset: CD45RA-negative fraction. The receptor set was obtained from a woman aged 25 to 45 in good health.

The J gene is TRBJ1-5, the V gene TRBV19; D possibly corresponds to TRBD1 (6 bases). The CDR3 sequence is 17 residues long. Germline loops: CDR1 LNHDA, CDR2 SQIVND (reference sequence). Trimming removed 2 bases from V and 1 base from J, with 15 bases in between. The CDR3 region has the DNA TGTGCCAGTAGTATACCCCGAGGGGGTTGGAGCAATCAGCCCCAGCATTTT. Its protein is CASSIPRGGWSNQPQHF. Full variable domain (missing parts from reference TRBV19 and TRBJ1-5): DGGITQSPKYLFRKEGQNVTLSCEQNLNHDAMYWYRQDPGQGLRLIYYSQIVNDFQKGDIAEGYSVSREKKESFPLTVTSAQKNPTAFYLCASSIPRGGWSNQPQHFGDGTRLSIL.

This chain links TRBV28 with TRBJ1-5; unclear D gene. V lost 1 base to trimming and J lost 5 bases, with 6 bases between them. This CDR3 spans 13 amino acids. Germline CDR1 reads MDHEN; CDR2 reads SYDVKM. In DNA form, the CDR3 reads TGTGCCAGCAGTTTATACAGTTATCAGCCCCAGCATTTT. Translation gives CASSLYSYQPQHF.

This rearrangement joins TRBV6-6 to TRBJ2-5, with unresolved D. CDR3 length: 16 amino acids. Germline CDR1 MNHNY, CDR2 SVGAGI (reference sequence). V lost 2 bases and J lost 12, with 25 bases in between. The CDR3 sequence: CASSYTDPATGSVKYF. As DNA, the CDR3 is TGTGCCAGCAGTTACACGGACCCAGCGACCGGCTCCGTTAAGTACTTC.

The CDR3 sequence is CASSQGSTYNEQFF. In nucleotides, the CDR3 is TGTGCCAGCAGCCAGGGTAGCACCTACAATGAGCAGTTCTTC. V and J are TRBV11-1 and TRBJ2-1; perhaps TRBD1 as D (5 bases). The CDR3 spans 14 residues. The V gene's germline CDR1 is SGHAT and CDR2 FQDESV (reference sequence). V was trimmed by 5 bases and J by 2 bases, leaving 10 bases between them.

The genes are TRBV28 and TRBJ2-1; 10 bases agree with TRBD1. Looked up from germline, CDR1 is MDHEN and CDR2 is SYDVKM. The ends lost 5 bases at V and 9 bases at J; junction bases unmatched: 10. The CDR3 spans 15 residues. In DNA form, the CDR3 reads TGTGCCAGCAGTGACCGGGACAGGGGCCGGCTTGAGCAGTTCTTC. Encoded protein: CASSDRDRGRLEQFF.

The CDR3 DNA reads as TGCGCCAGCAGAAGGGAGTTATTAGCCTCCTACGAGCAGTACTTC. This codes for CASRRELLASYEQYF. The J gene is TRBJ2-7, the V gene TRBV5-1, with a possible D match to TRBD2 (5 bases). V lost 5 bases, J lost 0 bases, and 15 bases lay in between. Per the germline V gene, CDR1 is SGHRS and CDR2 is YFSETQ. The CDR3 has 15 amino acids.

This clone was seen a handful of times. The gene calls are TRBV7-3 and TRBJ2-7; TRBD2 might be the D (5 bases). The CDR3 consists of 14 residues. Germline CDR1 is SGHTA and CDR2 is FQGTGA. V was clipped by 4 bases and J by 9 bases, with 19 bases between them. The CDR3 here is CASSSLPSAGVQYF. Here the CDR3 DNA reads TGTGCCAGCAGCTCCCTCCCAAGTGCCGGGGTGCAGTACTTC.

This clone was seen a handful of times. The rearrangement links TRBV9 to TRBJ2-3; maybe TRBD2 (5 bases). The germline V gene encodes CDR1 SGDLS and CDR2 YYNGEE. V dropped 3 bases and J dropped 4 bases, with 27 bases sitting between them. The CDR3 consists of 19 residues. CDR3 protein: CASSASRGWGGNLADTQYF. The CDR3 nucleotides are TGTGCCAGCAGCGCGTCCAGAGGGTGGGGTGGGAATTTGGCAGATACGCAGTATTTT.

The chain recombines TRBV5-1 with TRBJ2-5; a possible D gene is TRBD1 (5 bases). In germline, CDR1 is SGHRS, CDR2 YFSETQ. The CDR3 loop spans 13 amino acids. Trimming took 1 base from V and 3 from J, leaving 7 bases between them. Here the CDR3 reads CASSLLREETQYF. In DNA form, the CDR3 reads TGCGCCAGCAGCTTGCTCAGGGAAGAGACCCAGTACTTC.

The chain uses TRBV4-1 and TRBJ2-3, with D possibly being TRBD2 (6 bases). Germline values: CDR1 MGHRA, CDR2 YSYEKL. This CDR3 is built from 22 residues. V lost 0 bases to trimming and J lost 0 bases, with 28 bases between them. The CDR3 DNA sequence: TGCGCCAGCAGCCAAGATTCTCGTCAGCGGGCAGGCCTTACTAGTAGCACAGATACGCAGTATTTT. It is translated as CASSQDSRQRAGLTSSTDTQYF.

This clone showed up just a few times. V is TRBV5-1 and J is TRBJ1-1; D is undetermined. V was pared by 4 bases and J by 3 bases, with 10 bases between. The CDR3 runs 13 residues. Per the germline V gene, CDR1 is SGHRS and CDR2 is YFSETQ. CDR3 protein: CASSTAYDTEAFF. The CDR3 DNA follows: TGCGCCAGCAGCACAGCCTACGACACTGAAGCTTTCTTT.

Regarding this clone: Distinct nucleotide sequences in the sample also encode this CDR3. The genes are TRBV28 and TRBJ2-3; 10 bases align to TRBD1. Per germline, CDR1 MDHEN and CDR2 SYDVKM. There are 14 residues in the CDR3. The J segment lost 4 bases and the V segment lost 5 bases, leaving 3 bases of the junction unmatched. The CDR3 loop reads CASSPGQGPDTQYF. The CDR3, as DNA: TGTGCCAGCAGTCCGGGACAGGGGCCAGATACGCAGTATTTT.

This rearrangement joins TRBV4-1 to TRBJ2-3; 9 nucleotides match TRBD1. Germline V CDR1 and CDR2: MGHRA, YSYEKL. With V trimmed by 4 bases and J by 1 base, 9 bases remained unmatched. CDR3 length: 17 amino acids. The CDR3 is CASSPYGTGRRTDTQYF. Written as DNA, the CDR3 is TGCGCCAGCAGCCCCTACGGGACAGGGCGGCGCACAGATACGCAGTATTTT.

V and J are TRBV19 and TRBJ1-5; no clear D gene. The CDR3 extends over 13 amino acids. Germline loops: CDR1 LNHDA, CDR2 SQIVND (reference sequence). V was clipped by 9 bases and J by 0 bases, with 9 bases between them. CDR3 in amino acids: CASRDYSNQPQHF. CDR3 bases: TGTGCCAGCAGAGATTATAGCAATCAGCCCCAGCATTTT.

V is TRBV5-6 and J is TRBJ2-7; 7 nucleotides match TRBD2. With 0 bases clipped from V and 2 bases from J, the junction kept 2 bases outside the gene matches. Germline assignment: CDR1 SGHDT and CDR2 YYEEEE. This CDR3 is built from 14 residues. CDR3 amino acids: CASSLELAAYEQYF. The CDR3 coding sequence is TGTGCCAGCAGCTTGGAGCTAGCGGCCTACGAGCAGTACTTC.

This clone was found a few times. The chain is built from TRBV27 and TRBJ1-2, with D possibly matching TRBD1 (6 bases). Germline V gene sequence: CDR1 MNHEY, CDR2 SMNVEV (reference sequence). This CDR3 comprises 17 residues. The ends were cut back, 6 bases at V and 4 bases at J, with 24 bases in the middle. CDR3 in DNA: TGTGCCAGCAGGTCGCCGGGACACCTTCCTCGGGGCTATGGCTACACCTTC. This codes for CASRSPGHLPRGYGYTF.

The V and J genes are TRBV13 and TRBJ2-7; TRBD2 aligns across 8 bases. V gave up 6 bases and J gave up 5 bases; unmatched junction bases: 9. This CDR3 contains 14 residues. Germline V CDR1 and CDR2: PRHDT, FYEKMQ (reference sequence). CDR3: CASSSSGGGNEQYF. CDR3 bases: TGTGCCAGCAGTTCAAGCGGGGGTGGGAACGAGCAGTACTTC.

A note on this clone: Other DNA sequences from this sample encode an identical CDR3 as well. The chain employs TRBV19 and TRBJ2-5; 7 positions match TRBD2. V trimming: 6 bases; J trimming: 5 bases; junction bases outside the gene matches: 6. The CDR3 sequence is 13 residues long. Germline CDR1 LNHDA, CDR2 SQIVND (reference sequence). The CDR3 loop reads CASSPTGGETQYF. DNA of the CDR3: TGTGCCAGTAGCCCAACCGGGGGGGAGACCCAGTACTTC.

The CDR3: CASSLRRTGDFGTEAFF. The CDR3 DNA reads TGTGCCAGCAGCTTAAGGAGGACAGGGGATTTTGGCACTGAAGCTTTCTTT. The chain combines TRBV5-8 with TRBJ1-1; TRBD1 matches at 9 bases. From germline, CDR1 is SGHTS and CDR2 YDEGEE. Trimming cost V 2 bases and J 4 bases; bases outside gene matches: 12. This CDR3 has 17 residues.

This clone has just a few counts. The rearrangement links TRBV29-1 to TRBJ2-7; 7 positions agree with TRBD1. This CDR3 is built from 13 residues. Trimming took 8 bases from V and 2 from J; bases not matched to a gene: 9. Germline V gene lookup returns CDR1 SQVTM and CDR2 ANQGSEA. The CDR3 is CSLRDSSTYEQYF. DNA for the CDR3: TGCAGCCTCCGGGACAGCAGCACCTACGAGCAGTACTTC.

The chain recombines TRBV7-9 with TRBJ2-3; 10 nucleotides match TRBD2. V gave up 1 base and J gave up 2 bases; unmatched junction bases: 9. This CDR3 has 18 residues. Germline loops: CDR1 SEHNR, CDR2 FQNEAQ (reference sequence). CDR3 sequence (DNA): TGTGCCAGCAGCTTAGAAGGTCCACTAGCGGGGAACACAGATACGCAGTATTTT. Translating gives CASSLEGPLAGNTDTQYF.

J is TRBJ2-5 and V is TRBV6-1; weak D call: TRBD1 (5 bases). The germline gives CDR1 MNHNS, CDR2 SASEGT. Trimming pared 0 bases from V and 4 bases from J, leaving 6 bases between. The CDR3 contains 13 residues. The DNA of the CDR3 is TGTGCCAGCAGTGAAGCGCAGGGAGAGACCCAGTACTTC. It encodes CASSEAQGETQYF.

The rearrangement uses TRBV7-9 and TRBJ2-5; D not resolved. The germline V gene encodes CDR1 SEHNR and CDR2 FQNEAQ (reference sequence). V was clipped by 8 bases and J by 3 bases, with 16 bases between them. The CDR3 runs to 14 residues. The CDR3 loop reads CASSNWVAEETQYF. DNA of the CDR3: TGTGCCAGCTCCAACTGGGTCGCGGAAGAGACCCAGTACTTC.

As regards this clone: The sample carries other DNA sequences with the same CDR3. As DNA, the CDR3 is TGTGCCATCAGTGCGGGGGGGAGCTCCTACGAGCAGTACTTC. Translation gives CAISAGGSSYEQYF. The rearrangement uses TRBV10-3 and TRBJ2-7, with 8 bases aligning to TRBD2. The CDR3 consists of 14 residues. CDR1 and CDR2 (germline): ENHRY, SYGVKD. The V and J ends lost 4 bases and 0 bases, in that order; junction bases with no gene match: 2.

The rearrangement links TRBV2 to TRBJ1-5; D is perhaps TRBD1 (6 bases). The CDR3 spans 15 residues. Per the germline V gene, CDR1 is SNHLY and CDR2 is FYNNEI. V was trimmed by 6 bases and J by 6 bases, leaving 18 bases between them. CDR3 nucleotide sequence: TGTGCCAGCAGGTGGGGCCAGGGGAAAGGTCAGCCCCAGCATTTT. Translating it yields CASRWGQGKGQPQHF.

With regard to this clone: In the same sample, other DNA sequences code for this CDR3. V is TRBV4-1 and J is TRBJ2-3; no reliable D call. The germline gives CDR1 MGHRA, CDR2 YSYEKL. V shed 1 base and J shed 5 bases, with 4 bases lying between them. The CDR3 has 12 residues. The CDR3 nucleotides read TGCGCCAGCAGCCAAGTTTTAGATACGCAGTATTTT. It encodes CASSQVLDTQYF.

The table lists this clone with a few counts. The V gene is TRBV6-5, the J gene TRBJ2-5; unclear D gene. Germline CDR1 and CDR2: MNHEY and SVGAGI. The CDR3 is made up of 15 amino acids. Trimming took off 5 bases at V and 2 bases at J, with 15 bases between the two ends. The CDR3 reads CASSTYYELQETQYF. CDR3 DNA: TGTGCCAGCAGTACGTATTACGAGCTTCAAGAGACCCAGTACTTC.

This chain connects TRBV27 to TRBJ2-1; tentatively, D is TRBD2 (5 bases). Germline CDR1 is MNHEY and CDR2 is SMNVEV (reference sequence). The length of the CDR3 is 15 residues. V dropped 2 bases and J dropped 0 bases, with 8 bases sitting between them. DNA for the CDR3: TGTGCCAGCAGTTTAGAGGGTTACTCCTACAATGAGCAGTTCTTC. It encodes CASSLEGYSYNEQFF.

J is TRBJ2-2 and V is TRBV4-1, with 15 bases matching TRBD2. This CDR3 is built from 19 residues. V was pared by 3 bases and J by 4 bases, with 9 bases of the junction left unmatched. CDR1 and CDR2 from the germline V gene are MGHRA and YSYEKL. CDR3 sequence reads: CASSHLGLAGGPGTGELFF. In DNA form, the CDR3 reads TGCGCCAGCAGCCACTTAGGACTAGCGGGAGGGCCCGGCACCGGGGAGCTGTTTTTT.

The chain combines TRBV10-3 with TRBJ2-7; the D gene is possibly TRBD1 (5 bases). With 2 bases removed from V and 2 bases from J, the gap between germline ends came to 10 bases. The CDR3 totals 14 residues. The germline V gene has CDR1 ENHRY and CDR2 SYGVKD. The CDR3 loop reads CAISEQGRAYEQYF. The CDR3 DNA is TGTGCCATCAGTGAGCAGGGCCGCGCCTACGAGCAGTACTTC.

V gene TRBV6-1 combines with J gene TRBJ1-1; 9 bases are shared with TRBD1. The CDR3 extends over 15 amino acids. Germline V lookup: CDR1 MNHNS, CDR2 SASEGT. The V gene end was trimmed by 3 bases and the J gene end by 4 bases; junction bases not matched to a gene: 6. The CDR3 DNA is TGTGCCAGCAGTGAGGGTACAGGGGGCGTCACTGAAGCTTTCTTT. Protein: CASSEGTGGVTEAFF.

Concerning this clone itself: A much larger clonotype is one base distant, so this may be a read error. This CDR3 is also generated by other DNA sequences in the sample. The V and J genes are TRBV30 and TRBJ1-6; maybe TRBD1 (5 bases). Germline loops: CDR1 GTSNPN, CDR2 SVGIG (reference sequence). V was clipped by 0 bases and J by 7 bases, with 7 bases between them. This CDR3 spans 13 amino acids. CDR3 sequence reads: CAWSVRGNSPLHF. The CDR3 nucleotides read TGTGCCTGGAGTGTACGGGGGAATTCACCCCTCCACTTT. The variable domain in full, with the rest retrieved from reference TRBV30 and TRBJ1-6, is SQTIHQWPATLVQPVGSPLSLECTVEGTSNPNLYWYRQAAGRGLQLLFYSVGIGQISSEVPQNLSASRPQDRQFILSSKKLLLSDSGFYLCAWSVRGNSPLHFGNGTRLTVT.